Following are 15 T cell receptor beta chains from one sample sequenced in a study of identical twins. Using its own MiXCR run on the 5' RACE reads, TCRdb lists one record per CDR3 protein. The sample includes about 690,000 distinct CDR3 sequences, approximately 22% of them seen just once. This sample also appeared in a second study, on T cells expressing NK-cell markers.

Sample: PBMCs. The receptors shown here come from a woman between 18 and 29 years old in good health.

The sample holds a few counts of this clonotype. The chain has TRBV20-1 and TRBJ2-1; tentative D call: TRBD2 (5 bases). Trimming took 6 bases from V and 6 from J, leaving 27 bases between them. The V gene's germline CDR1 is DFQATT and CDR2 SNEGSKA (reference sequence). CDR3 length equals 17 residues. The CDR3 here is CSAKNYDRIVGSNEQFF. The CDR3 DNA reads as TGCAGTGCCAAGAATTATGACCGAATCGTGGGGAGCAATGAGCAGTTCTTC.

In its sample, this clonotype was seen a few times. This chain joins TRBV9 and TRBJ2-1; 8 bases align to TRBD2. The CDR3 contains 15 residues. Looked up from germline, CDR1 is SGDLS and CDR2 is YYNGEE. V dropped 4 bases and J dropped 9; count of bases not matched to a gene: 12. The CDR3 region has the DNA TGTGCCAGCAGCCAAGGACCAGCGGGAGCGGGTGAGCAGTTCTTC. Its translation is CASSQGPAGAGEQFF. Full variable domain (outside the CDR3, taken from reference TRBV9 and TRBJ2-1): DSGVTQTPKHLITATGQRVTLRCSPRSGDLSVYWYQQSLDQGLQFLIQYYNGEERAKGNILERFSAQQFPDLHSELNLSSLELGDSALYFCASSQGPAGAGEQFFGPGTRLTVL.

The chain couples TRBV5-1 to TRBJ2-5, with a possible D match to TRBD1 (6 bases). The CDR3 contains 15 residues. Looked up from germline, CDR1 is SGHRS and CDR2 is YFSETQ. Trimming stripped 2 bases from V and 0 bases from J, with 11 bases between. CDR3 protein: CASSFQGQYQETQYF. In DNA, the CDR3 is TGCGCCAGCAGCTTCCAAGGACAGTACCAAGAGACCCAGTACTTC.

The chain employs TRBV9 and TRBJ2-2; D remains ambiguous. The V gene lost 0 bases and the J gene lost 0 bases, with 9 bases spanning the gap. The CDR3 is 16 amino acids. Germline values: CDR1 SGDLS, CDR2 YYNGEE. The CDR3 region is CASSVGARTNTGELFF. The CDR3 DNA follows: TGTGCCAGCAGCGTAGGGGCTAGGACGAACACCGGGGAGCTGTTTTTT.

The table lists this clonotype with a few counts. The chain carries TRBV10-3 and TRBJ2-3; TRBD2 aligns across 9 bases. V gave up 11 bases and J gave up 2 bases; unmatched junction bases: 8. Germline CDR1 is ENHRY and CDR2 is SYGVKD. There are 14 residues in the CDR3. Here the CDR3 reads CASNPSGVTDTQYF. CDR3 in DNA: TGTGCCTCCAACCCTAGCGGGGTCACAGATACGCAGTATTTT.

This clonotype was observed a few times. The chain carries TRBV5-1 and TRBJ2-3, with 14 bases identical to TRBD2. This CDR3 is 15 amino acids long. Losses at the gene ends were 7 bases for V and 6 bases for J; bases not matched to a gene: 7. Germline V CDR1 and CDR2: SGHRS, YFSETQ. The CDR3 here is CASGTSGSGYDTQYF. Here the CDR3 DNA reads TGCGCCAGCGGGACTAGCGGGAGTGGGTACGATACGCAGTATTTT.

The chain carries TRBV7-2 and TRBJ2-7, with D perhaps TRBD1 (5 bases). Germline CDR1 SGHTA, CDR2 FQGNSA. The length of the CDR3 is 15 residues. Trimming took off 0 bases at V and 3 bases at J, with 12 bases between the two ends. This CDR3 reads CASSLAAGKNYEQYF. CDR3 DNA sequence: TGTGCCAGCAGCTTAGCGGCAGGGAAGAACTACGAGCAGTACTTC.

This clonotype was recorded many times. The CDR3 loop is CASSTTSGTYEQYF. The CDR3 DNA reads TGTGCCAGCAGCACTACTAGCGGAACCTACGAGCAGTACTTC. The chain combines TRBV7-2 with TRBJ2-7; 8 bases align to TRBD2. Germline values: CDR1 SGHTA, CDR2 FQGNSA. The ends lost 5 bases at V and 2 bases at J; junction bases unmatched: 5. CDR3 length: 14 amino acids.

At least ten counts were recorded for this clonotype. The rearrangement uses TRBV3-1 and TRBJ2-5, with D maybe TRBD1 (6 bases). The CDR3 is 14 amino acids. The germline V and J ends were trimmed by 0 bases and 4 bases, with 9 bases remaining between them. Germline V gene sequence: CDR1 LGHDT, CDR2 YNNKEL (reference sequence). CDR3 protein: CASSQDHRAETQYF. The CDR3 DNA sequence: TGTGCCAGCAGCCAAGACCACAGGGCAGAGACCCAGTACTTC.

A few counts support this clonotype. V and J are TRBV5-6 and TRBJ2-3; D perhaps matches TRBD2 (6 bases). V lost 3 bases and J lost 2, with 16 bases in between. The length of the CDR3 is 16 residues. Germline V gives CDR1 SGHDT, CDR2 YYEEEE. This CDR3 is CASSSLRDSITDTQYF. The CDR3 coding sequence is TGTGCCAGCAGCTCCTTACGGGACTCTATCACAGATACGCAGTATTTT.

The J gene is TRBJ2-2, the V gene TRBV12-3 or TRBV12-4; D is undetermined. The V end lost 6 bases, the J end lost 1 base, and 6 bases lay between the germline ends. CDR3 length equals 13 residues. Here the CDR3 DNA reads TGTGCCAGCAGCAAGGAGAACACCGGGGAGCTGTTTTTT. Residues: CASSKENTGELFF.

The J gene is TRBJ2-7, the V gene TRBV4-3, with 7 bases that match TRBD2. Per germline, CDR1 LGHNA and CDR2 YSLEER. V dropped 0 bases and J dropped 0; count of bases not matched to a gene: 5. This CDR3 has 16 amino acids. DNA of the CDR3: TGCGCCAGCAGCCAAGACTCCGGCGGGGGCTCCTACGAGCAGTACTTC. It codes for CASSQDSGGGSYEQYF.

Only a few counts were recorded for this clonotype. CDR3 loop: CASSYTRAEAFF. The DNA for the CDR3 is TGTGCCAGCAGTTACACCCGGGCCGAAGCTTTCTTT. This chain connects TRBV6-6 to TRBJ1-1; D unresolved. CDR1 and CDR2 (germline): MNHNY, SVGAGI (reference sequence). CDR3 length: 12 amino acids. V was trimmed by 2 bases and J by 8 bases, leaving 9 bases between them.

This clonotype occurred a few times. V and J are TRBV5-1 and TRBJ1-2; D perhaps matches TRBD1 (6 bases). The CDR3 has 13 amino acids. Germline CDR1 reads SGHRS; CDR2 reads YFSETQ. V was trimmed by 2 bases and J by 6 bases, leaving 11 bases between them. DNA for the CDR3: TGCGCCAGCAGCTTAAACAGGGTCCATGGCTACACCTTC. It codes for CASSLNRVHGYTF. Combining the CDR3 with reference TRBV5-1 and TRBJ1-2 gives the whole variable domain KAGVTQTPRYLIKTRGQQVTLSCSPISGHRSVSWYQQTPGQGLQFLFEYFSETQRNKGNFPGRFSGRQFSNSRSEMNVSTLELGDSALYLCASSLNRVHGYTFGSGTRLTVV.

The sample holds a few counts of this clonotype. The chain links TRBV5-1 to TRBJ2-1, with TRBD2 matching 8 bases. V gave up 0 bases and J gave up 0 bases; unmatched junction bases: 2. Germline V gene lookup returns CDR1 SGHRS and CDR2 YFSETQ. This CDR3 has 16 residues. The DNA of the CDR3 is TGCGCCAGCAGCTTGGAGCGGGAGATCTCCTACAATGAGCAGTTCTTC. Amino acid sequence: CASSLEREISYNEQFF.